This TCR beta chain was recovered during a study of PD-1 and CTLA-4 blockade in melanoma. Some clones are missing from TCRdb's copy, which holds only in-frame ones; the method was immunoSEQ multiplex PCR. The sample holds about 11,000 clones; roughly four fifths are singletons and the top ten take 25% to 35%. Germline CDR1 MNHEY, CDR2 SMNVEV (reference sequence). The CDR3 consists of 15 residues. V dropped 0 bases and J dropped 0 bases, with 7 bases sitting between them. The sequencing here drew on CD8+ T cells from peripheral blood, taken from a patient given anti-PD-1 treatment. The chain combines TRBV27 with TRBJ2-3; D is unclear. This sequence was found in a human donor with melanoma. The chain's CDR3 is CASSLSMGSTDTQYF. The CDR3 nucleotides are TGTGCCAGCAGTTTATCGATGGGGAGCACAGATACGCAGTATTTT.